Below are 27 T cell receptor beta chains sequenced from a single sample in a study of CD8 T cells in ankylosing spondylitis. Overall study results and limits: For ankylosing spondylitis blood, a TCR beta motif of several highly homologous variants appeared characteristic.

The antigens these receptors bind are not known. TCRdb recomputed calls from the 5' RACE reads with MiXCR, one row per CDR3 protein. In the table there are about 540,000 distinct CDR3 sequences, about 13% of which are singletons. Material for sequencing was blood, either unsorted or a sorted T cell fraction (not recorded which). These receptors came from a male donor with ankylosing spondylitis.

This chain links TRBV29-1 with TRBJ2-1; possibly TRBD2 for D (5 bases). Germline V CDR1 and CDR2: SQVTM, ANQGSEA. The CDR3 loop spans 14 amino acids. Deletions cut 4 bases from V and 7 bases from J, with 17 bases between. For the CDR3, the DNA is TGCAGCGTTGGGGTTACCCTAGGAGGAAATGAGCAGTTCTTC. This translates into CSVGVTLGGNEQFF.

The table lists this clonotype with many counts. The chain combines TRBV12-3 or TRBV12-4 with TRBJ1-1; TRBD1 is a possible D gene (5 bases). The CDR3 consists of 12 residues. The V and J ends lost 3 bases and 7 bases respectively, with 9 bases between them. The CDR3 DNA reads TGTGCCAGCAGTTTGCAGGGTGTTGAAGCTTTCTTT. Protein sequence: CASSLQGVEAFF.

The CDR3 region is CASSTRVLVRDTQYF. CDR3 in DNA: TGTGCCAGCAGCACTAGGGTACTAGTGAGAGATACGCAGTATTTT. The V gene is TRBV5-6, the J gene TRBJ2-3, with a possible D match to TRBD2 (5 bases). This CDR3 region has 15 residues. Trimming took 4 bases from V and 5 from J, leaving 17 bases between them. Germline V lookup: CDR1 SGHDT, CDR2 YYEEEE.

This clonotype was seen more than once but under ten times. The rearrangement links TRBV6-1 to TRBJ1-4; 9 bases line up with TRBD1. Looked up from germline, CDR1 is MNHNS and CDR2 is SASEGT. This CDR3 is 14 amino acids long. With 6 bases clipped from V and 6 bases from J, the junction kept 5 bases outside the gene matches. The CDR3: CASSPGQGDEKLFF. DNA for the CDR3: TGTGCCAGCAGCCCGGGACAGGGCGATGAAAAACTGTTTTTT.

The rearrangement links TRBV14 to TRBJ1-2, with D hard to call. Germline CDR1 is SGHDN and CDR2 is FVKESK. Trimming cost V 0 bases and J 6 bases, with 17 bases left between them. This CDR3 region has 16 residues. The CDR3 DNA follows: TGTGCCAGCAGCCAAGATTTGTATCTAGATGTTGATGGCTACACCTTC. Translation: CASSQDLYLDVDGYTF.

The sample holds a few counts of this clonotype. The chain uses TRBV5-1 and TRBJ2-3, with 12 nucleotides matching TRBD2. With 7 bases clipped from V and 4 bases from J, the junction kept 7 bases outside the gene matches. Germline V gives CDR1 SGHRS, CDR2 YFSETQ. The CDR3 loop spans 15 amino acids. In DNA, the CDR3 is TGCGCCAGCTGCCTAGCGGGAGGGCCCCCAGATACGCAGTATTTT. This encodes CASCLAGGPPDTQYF.

There are many counts of this clonotype. V usage is TRBV25-1 and J usage is TRBJ2-5, with D perhaps matching TRBD2 (6 bases). Trimming pared 2 bases from V and 1 base from J, leaving 17 bases between. Germline V gene data show CDR1 as MGHDK and CDR2 as SYGVNS. This CDR3 has 17 residues. CDR3 bases: TGTGCCAGCAGTGAAGTCTATCCCCTTAGCGGCCAAGAGACCCAGTACTTC. Protein product: CASSEVYPLSGQETQYF.

The V and J genes are TRBV20-1 and TRBJ1-2; D is unresolved. V lost 1 base and J lost 7, with 7 bases in between. CDR1 is DFQATT and CDR2 is SNEGSKA in the germline V gene (reference sequence). CDR3 length: 11 amino acids. The CDR3 DNA is TGCAGTGCTAGAGCGGCGGGTGGCTACACCTTC. This sequence encodes CSARAAGGYTF.

The chain uses TRBV5-1 and TRBJ2-1, with D perhaps TRBD2 (6 bases). CDR3 length: 16 residues. Trimming removed 5 bases at V and 3 bases at J, with 18 bases between. CDR1 is SGHRS, CDR2 YFSETQ, per germline. For the CDR3, the DNA is TGCGCCAGCAGTCCGGAGGGGAGCACATACTACAATGAGCAGTTCTTC. This gives the protein CASSPEGSTYYNEQFF.

This clonotype was found many times. The CDR3 DNA reads TGTGCCAGCAGCCAAGATCAGAGGTCGGCTAACCAAGAGACCCAGTACTTC. Protein sequence: CASSQDQRSANQETQYF. The chain is built from TRBV3-1 and TRBJ2-5; D is ambiguous. CDR1 and CDR2 (germline): LGHDT, YNNKEL (reference sequence). The CDR3 consists of 17 residues. The V gene lost 0 bases and the J gene lost 0 bases, with 14 bases spanning the gap.

A few counts support this clonotype. The chain recombines TRBV11-2 with TRBJ1-3; D is possibly TRBD1 (5 bases). CDR3 length equals 17 residues. Looked up from germline, CDR1 is SGHAT and CDR2 is FQNNGV. V lost 1 base to trimming and J lost 0 bases, with 13 bases between them. As DNA, the CDR3 is TGTGCCAGCAGCTTAGGTGCAGGGATATTCTCTGGAAACACCATATATTTT. Amino acids: CASSLGAGIFSGNTIYF.

This chain uses TRBV18 with TRBJ2-3; 11 bases agree with TRBD2. CDR1 is KGHSH and CDR2 is LQKENI in the germline V gene. J lost 3 bases, V lost 3 bases, and 8 bases had no gene match. The CDR3 totals 17 residues. CDR3 in DNA: TGTGCCAGCTCACCCGTACTAGCGGGAGTAGCTACAGATACGCAGTATTTT. As protein: CASSPVLAGVATDTQYF.

The rearrangement joins TRBV7-9 to TRBJ2-7; possible D gene TRBD1, 6 bases. Trimming stripped 3 bases from V and 2 bases from J, with 17 bases between. In germline, CDR1 is SEHNR, CDR2 FQNEAQ (reference sequence). This CDR3 has 16 residues. This CDR3 reads CASSFLQGNGPYEQYF. The CDR3 coding sequence is TGTGCCAGCAGCTTCCTTCAGGGGAACGGACCCTACGAGCAGTACTTC.

In its sample, this clonotype was seen a few times. As DNA, the CDR3 is TGTGCCAGCAGAAGGGACTCTGGGGCCAACGTCCTGACTTTC. Translating it yields CASRRDSGANVLTF. This chain links TRBV6-1 with TRBJ2-6; no reliable D call. Deletions cut 6 bases from V and 0 bases from J, with 6 bases between. The CDR3 contains 14 residues. Germline V CDR1 and CDR2: MNHNS, SASEGT.

This sequence joins TRBV27 and TRBJ2-4; tentatively, D is TRBD2 (8 bases). Germline assignment: CDR1 MNHEY and CDR2 SMNVEV (reference sequence). CDR3 length: 16 amino acids. Trimming left V 3 bases short and J 11 bases short, with 23 bases between. The chain's CDR3 is CASSFSSGAVRGVQYF. As DNA, the CDR3 is TGTGCCAGCAGTTTTAGTAGCGGGGCAGTCAGGGGGGTTCAGTACTTC.

V usage is TRBV10-3 and J usage is TRBJ1-2; a possible D gene is TRBD1 (5 bases). The germline CDR1 and CDR2 sequences are ENHRY and SYGVKD. With 7 bases removed from V and 5 bases from J, the gap between germline ends came to 17 bases. This CDR3 contains 14 residues. The CDR3 nucleotides are TGTGCCATCACCGAAACAGGACGGGGTTATGGCTACACCTTC. Its translation: CAITETGRGYGYTF.

This clonotype was picked up many times. The V and J genes are TRBV4-1 and TRBJ2-7; D unresolved. V lost 0 bases, J lost 3 bases, and 9 bases lay in between. Germline lookup yields CDR1 MGHRA and CDR2 YSYEKL. This CDR3 has 14 residues. The CDR3, as DNA: TGCGCCAGCAGCCAAGATGAAAGGGTCTACGAGCAGTACGTC. Protein sequence: CASSQDERVYEQYV.

As to this clonotype: A much larger clone differs by one base, so this may be a read error. This chain uses TRBV12-3 or TRBV12-4 with TRBJ2-7, with D tentatively TRBD2 (6 bases). The CDR3 spans 12 residues. The CDR3, as DNA: TGTGCCAGCAGTTTAAGGGGAGGAGAGCAGTGCTTC. It translates to CASSLRGGEQCF.

This clonotype was observed many times. The chain joins TRBV24-1 to TRBJ2-7; 8 bases are a match to TRBD2. Germline CDR1 is KGHDR and CDR2 is SFDVKD. With 3 bases clipped from V and 2 bases from J, the junction kept 8 bases outside the gene matches. There are 16 residues in the CDR3. Here the CDR3 DNA reads TGTGCCACCAGTGATCTGACTAGCGTAGTACCCTACGAGCAGTACGTC. Its translation is CATSDLTSVVPYEQYV.

V and J are TRBV20-1 and TRBJ2-1, with 7 nucleotides matching TRBD2. With 6 bases clipped from V and 10 bases from J, the junction kept 12 bases outside the gene matches. CDR1 DFQATT and CDR2 SNEGSKA come from the germline V gene (reference sequence). The CDR3 sequence is 13 residues long. CDR3 in amino acids: CSALTTSEGEQFF. In nucleotides, the CDR3 is TGCAGTGCCCTCACAACTAGCGAGGGGGAGCAGTTCTTC.

This chain links TRBV20-1 with TRBJ2-1; 8 bases are a match to TRBD2. The CDR3 covers 14 residues. CDR1 and CDR2 from the germline V gene are DFQATT and SNEGSKA (reference sequence). The V and J ends lost 6 bases and 5 bases, in that order; junction bases with no gene match: 9. The CDR3 region is CSAGGASLNNEQFF. The CDR3 DNA sequence: TGCAGTGCCGGGGGGGCTAGCCTTAACAATGAGCAGTTCTTC.

This clonotype turned up a few times. The chain employs TRBV24-1 and TRBJ1-1; a possible D gene is TRBD1 (6 bases). CDR1 KGHDR and CDR2 SFDVKD come from the germline V gene. Between the trimmed V and J ends, which lost 5 bases and 6 bases, there was a span of 9 bases. The CDR3 is made up of 12 amino acids. The CDR3 bases are TGTGCCACCAGTGGAGGGGGTTCTGAAGCTTTCTTT. Its translation: CATSGGGSEAFF.

This clonotype was seen a few times. One junction end disagrees with the germline gene, perhaps due to a read error. CDR3 in amino acids: CASSLAAGANKQFF. DNA of the CDR3: TGTGCCAGCAGCTTAGCAGCGGGCGCCAATAAGCAGTTCTTC. The J gene is TRBJ2-1, the V gene TRBV7-9, with D perhaps TRBD2 (6 bases). CDR3 length equals 14 residues. CDR1 and CDR2 (germline): SEHNR, FQNEAQ (reference sequence).

This clonotype was picked up a small number of times. The chain joins TRBV2 to TRBJ2-4; no definite D call. The germline CDR1 and CDR2 sequences are SNHLY and FYNNEI. V was shortened by 3 bases and J by 5 bases, with 11 bases between the two germline ends. This CDR3 is 14 amino acids long. The CDR3 loop is CASSDWWQQNIQYF. CDR3 DNA sequence: TGTGCCAGCAGTGACTGGTGGCAGCAAAACATTCAGTACTTC.

This chain links TRBV20-1 with TRBJ2-1; TRBD1 matches at 8 bases. The V and J ends lost 4 bases and 9 bases, in that order; junction bases with no gene match: 5. Germline CDR1 reads DFQATT; CDR2 reads SNEGSKA (reference sequence). The CDR3 runs 12 residues. CDR3 sequence: CSANQGAGEQFF. In nucleotides, the CDR3 is TGCAGTGCTAACCAGGGGGCCGGTGAGCAGTTCTTC.

The J gene is TRBJ2-2, the V gene TRBV11-2; D not certain. The CDR3 contains 12 residues. Germline lookup yields CDR1 SGHAT and CDR2 FQNNGV. V dropped 5 bases and J dropped 11 bases, with 12 bases sitting between them. The CDR3 region has the DNA TGTGCCAGCAGCCCTGTCCCGGGTGAGCTGTTTTTT. Translation gives CASSPVPGELFF.

This clonotype came up many times. V usage is TRBV29-1 and J usage is TRBJ2-1; D may match TRBD1 or TRBD2 (5 bases each). V lost 4 bases to trimming and J lost 4 bases, with 17 bases between them. This CDR3 comprises 15 residues. The germline gives CDR1 SQVTM, CDR2 ANQGSEA. CDR3 coding DNA: TGCAGCGTTGTTTCGGGACCAGCTCAATACAATGAGCAGTTCTTC. Its translation is CSVVSGPAQYNEQFF.